This TCR beta chain was observed in a study of cytomegalovirus exposure and HLA in healthy donors. The PCR ran on 60 Vbeta and 13 Jbeta primers. The method was immunoSEQ multiplex PCR; TCRdb's version includes in-frame clones alone and lacks a portion of them. The sample has roughly 150,000 clones, approximately 76% seen once. Study observations and caveats: The records held CMV serostatus as the only immune exposure information. According to a later analysis, most TCR beta chains associated with CMV appeared HLA-restricted. Researchers reported in a later analysis that a missense DCLRE1C variant was tied to TCR beta V- and J-gene trimming.

CDR1 is SGHTA, CDR2 FQGNSA, per germline. The CDR3 is 17 amino acids. Unmatched junction bases numbered 8, after V lost 3 bases and J lost 1 base. Points on this clone: Its antigen is as yet unknown.

The specimen sequenced was PBMCs. The genes are TRBV7-2 and TRBJ1-5; TRBD1 aligns across 8 bases. The source of this sequence is a woman between 18 and 29 years old in good health and CMV-seropositive. CDR3 DNA: TGTGCCAGCAGCTTGGGATTCGGACAGGGAAGCAATCAGCCCCAGCATTTT. This codes for CASSLGFGQGSNQPQHF.